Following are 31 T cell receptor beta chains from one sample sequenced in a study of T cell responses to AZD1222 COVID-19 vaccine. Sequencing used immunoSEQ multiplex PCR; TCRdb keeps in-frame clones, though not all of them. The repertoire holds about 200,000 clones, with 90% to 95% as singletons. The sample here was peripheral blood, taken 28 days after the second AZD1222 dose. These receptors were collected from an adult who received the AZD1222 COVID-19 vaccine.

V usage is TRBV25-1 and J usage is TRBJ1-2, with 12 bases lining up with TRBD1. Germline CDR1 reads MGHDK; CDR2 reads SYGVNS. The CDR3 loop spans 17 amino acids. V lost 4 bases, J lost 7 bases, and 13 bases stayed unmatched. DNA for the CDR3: TGTGCCAGCAGTGTCCCCGGGACAGGGGGCATTATTGGTGGCTACACCTTC. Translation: CASSVPGTGGIIGGYTF.

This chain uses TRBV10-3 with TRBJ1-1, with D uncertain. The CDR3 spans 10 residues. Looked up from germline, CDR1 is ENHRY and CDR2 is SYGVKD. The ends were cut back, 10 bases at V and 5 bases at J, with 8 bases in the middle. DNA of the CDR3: TGTGCCAGCTGGGAAACTGAAGCTTTCTTT. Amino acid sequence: CASWETEAFF.

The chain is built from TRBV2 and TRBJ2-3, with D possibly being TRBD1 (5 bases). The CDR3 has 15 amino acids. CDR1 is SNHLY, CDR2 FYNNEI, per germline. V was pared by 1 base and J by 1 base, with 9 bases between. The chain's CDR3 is CASSEGGRGTDTQYF. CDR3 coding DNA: TGTGCCAGCAGTGAAGGCGGCAGGGGCACAGATACGCAGTATTTT.

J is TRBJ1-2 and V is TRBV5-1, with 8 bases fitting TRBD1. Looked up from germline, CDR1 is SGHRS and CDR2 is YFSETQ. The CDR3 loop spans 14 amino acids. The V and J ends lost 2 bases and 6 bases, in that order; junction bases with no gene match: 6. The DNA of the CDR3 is TGCGCCAGCAGCTTCGACAGGGGTTTTAATGGCTACACCTTC. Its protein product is CASSFDRGFNGYTF.

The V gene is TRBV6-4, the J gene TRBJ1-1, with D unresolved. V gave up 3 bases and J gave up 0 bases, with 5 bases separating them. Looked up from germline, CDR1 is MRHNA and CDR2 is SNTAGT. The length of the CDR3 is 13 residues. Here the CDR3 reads CASSEKVNTEAFF. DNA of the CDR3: TGTGCCAGCAGTGAGAAAGTGAACACTGAAGCTTTCTTT.

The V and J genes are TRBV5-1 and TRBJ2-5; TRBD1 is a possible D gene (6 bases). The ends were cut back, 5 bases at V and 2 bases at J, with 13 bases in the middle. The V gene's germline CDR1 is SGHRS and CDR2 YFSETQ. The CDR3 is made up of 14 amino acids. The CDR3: CASSQGQLQETQYF. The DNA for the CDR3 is TGCGCCAGCAGTCAAGGACAGCTTCAAGAGACCCAGTACTTC.

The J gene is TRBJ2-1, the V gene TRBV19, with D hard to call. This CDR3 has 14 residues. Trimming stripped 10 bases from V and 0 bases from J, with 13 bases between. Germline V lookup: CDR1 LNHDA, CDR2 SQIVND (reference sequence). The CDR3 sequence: CATSRAVSYNEQFF. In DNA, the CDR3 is TGTGCCACCTCTAGAGCAGTCTCCTACAATGAGCAGTTCTTC.

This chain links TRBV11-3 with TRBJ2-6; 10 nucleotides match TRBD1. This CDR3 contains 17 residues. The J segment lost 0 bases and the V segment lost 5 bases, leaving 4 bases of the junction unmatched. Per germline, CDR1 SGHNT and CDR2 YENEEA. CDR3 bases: TGTGCCAGCAGCGGGGACAGGGGTGCCTCTGGGGCCAACGTCCTGACTTTC. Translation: CASSGDRGASGANVLTF. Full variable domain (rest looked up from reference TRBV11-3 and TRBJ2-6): EAGVVQSPRYKIIEKKQPVAFWCNPISGHNTLYWYLQNLGQGPELLIRYENEEAVDDSQLPKDRFSAERLKGVDSTLKIQPAELGDSAVYLCASSGDRGASGANVLTFGAGSRLTVL.

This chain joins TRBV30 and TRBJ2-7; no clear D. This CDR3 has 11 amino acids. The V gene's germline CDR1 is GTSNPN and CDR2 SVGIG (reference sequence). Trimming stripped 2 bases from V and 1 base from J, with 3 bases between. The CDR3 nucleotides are TGTGCCTGGAGTCGGTCCTACGAGCAGTACTTC. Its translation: CAWSRSYEQYF.

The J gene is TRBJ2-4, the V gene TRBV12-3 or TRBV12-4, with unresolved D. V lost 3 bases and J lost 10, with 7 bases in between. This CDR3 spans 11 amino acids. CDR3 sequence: CASSLRQIQYF. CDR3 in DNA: TGTGCCAGCAGTTTGAGGCAGATTCAGTACTTC.

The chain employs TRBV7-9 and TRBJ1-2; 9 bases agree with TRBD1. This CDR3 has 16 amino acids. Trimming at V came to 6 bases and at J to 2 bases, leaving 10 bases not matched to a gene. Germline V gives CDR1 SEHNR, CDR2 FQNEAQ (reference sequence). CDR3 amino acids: CASSSTPGQGNYGYTF. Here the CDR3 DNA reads TGTGCCAGCAGTTCAACGCCGGGACAGGGAAACTATGGCTACACCTTC.

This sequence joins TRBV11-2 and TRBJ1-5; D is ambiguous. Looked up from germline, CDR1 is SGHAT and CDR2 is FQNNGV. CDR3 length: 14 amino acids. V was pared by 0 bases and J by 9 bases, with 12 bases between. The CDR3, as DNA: TGTGCCAGCAGCTTAGAACTAGGGTTCGGGCCCCAGCATTTT. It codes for CASSLELGFGPQHF.

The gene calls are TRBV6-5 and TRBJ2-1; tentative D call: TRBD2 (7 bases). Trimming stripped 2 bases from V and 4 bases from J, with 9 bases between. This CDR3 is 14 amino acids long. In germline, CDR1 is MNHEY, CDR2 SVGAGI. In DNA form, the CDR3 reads TGTGCCAGCAGTTACGGGGGGGCTTACAATGAGCAGTTCTTC. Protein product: CASSYGGAYNEQFF.

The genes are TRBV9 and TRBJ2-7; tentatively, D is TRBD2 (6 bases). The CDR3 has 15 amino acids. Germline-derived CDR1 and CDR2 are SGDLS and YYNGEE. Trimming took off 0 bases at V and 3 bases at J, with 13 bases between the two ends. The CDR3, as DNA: TGTGCCAGCAGCGTAGGGGGCGGGGAAATCTACGAGCAGTACTTC. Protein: CASSVGGGEIYEQYF.

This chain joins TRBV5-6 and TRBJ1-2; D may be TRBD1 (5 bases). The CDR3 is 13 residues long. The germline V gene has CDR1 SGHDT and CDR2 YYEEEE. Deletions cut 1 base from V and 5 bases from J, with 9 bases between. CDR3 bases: TGTGCCAGCAGCTTGCCGGGGGATTATGGCTACACCTTC. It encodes CASSLPGDYGYTF.

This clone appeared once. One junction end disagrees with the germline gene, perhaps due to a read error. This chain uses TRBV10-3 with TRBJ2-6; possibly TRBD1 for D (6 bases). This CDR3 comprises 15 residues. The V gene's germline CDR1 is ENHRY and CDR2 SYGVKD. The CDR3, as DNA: TGTGCCATCAGGGACAGCTTCTCTGGGCCCAACGTCCTGACTTTC. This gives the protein CAIRDSFSGPNVLTF.

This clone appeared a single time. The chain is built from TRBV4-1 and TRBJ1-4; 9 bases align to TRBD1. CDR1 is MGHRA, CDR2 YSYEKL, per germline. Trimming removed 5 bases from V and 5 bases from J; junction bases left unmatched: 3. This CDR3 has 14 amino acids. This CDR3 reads CASSLGQGNEKLFF. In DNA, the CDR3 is TGCGCCAGCAGCTTGGGACAGGGCAATGAAAAACTGTTTTTT.

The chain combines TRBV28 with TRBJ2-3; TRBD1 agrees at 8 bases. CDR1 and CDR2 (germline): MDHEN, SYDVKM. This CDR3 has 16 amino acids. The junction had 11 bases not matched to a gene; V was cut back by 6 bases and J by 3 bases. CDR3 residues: CASRPTGEGGTDTQYF. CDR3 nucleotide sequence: TGTGCCAGCAGGCCGACAGGGGAAGGGGGTACAGATACGCAGTATTTT.

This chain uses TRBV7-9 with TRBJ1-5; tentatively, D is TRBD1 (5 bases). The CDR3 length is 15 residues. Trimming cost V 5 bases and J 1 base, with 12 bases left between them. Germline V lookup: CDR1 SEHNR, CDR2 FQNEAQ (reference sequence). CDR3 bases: TGTGCCAGCAGCCCTCAAGGGGACAGCAATCAGCCCCAGCATTTT. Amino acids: CASSPQGDSNQPQHF.

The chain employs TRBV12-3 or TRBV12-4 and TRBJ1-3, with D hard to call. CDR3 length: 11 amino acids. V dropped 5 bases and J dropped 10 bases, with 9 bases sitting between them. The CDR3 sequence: CASSRKVTIYF. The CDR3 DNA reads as TGTGCCAGCAGTCGGAAGGTTACCATATATTTT.

DNA of the CDR3: TGTGCCAGCAGTTACTCGCCAGGTCTTGGCGGGGAGCTGTTTTTT. It encodes CASSYSPGLGGELFF. The chain uses TRBV6-5 and TRBJ2-2; no clear D. Trimming took 0 bases from V and 7 from J, leaving 12 bases between them. This CDR3 contains 15 residues. In germline, CDR1 is MNHEY, CDR2 SVGAGI.

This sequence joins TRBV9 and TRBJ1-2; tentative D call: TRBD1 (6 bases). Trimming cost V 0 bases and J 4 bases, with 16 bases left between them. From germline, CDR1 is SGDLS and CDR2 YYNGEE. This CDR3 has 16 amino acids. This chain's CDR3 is CASSVALGAEVYGYTF. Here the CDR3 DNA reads TGTGCCAGCAGCGTAGCTTTGGGGGCAGAGGTCTATGGCTACACCTTC.

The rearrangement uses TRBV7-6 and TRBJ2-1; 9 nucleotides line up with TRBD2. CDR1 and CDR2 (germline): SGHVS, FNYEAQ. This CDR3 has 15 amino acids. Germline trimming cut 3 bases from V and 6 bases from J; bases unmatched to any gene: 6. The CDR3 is CASSFRGGASNEQFF. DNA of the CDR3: TGTGCCAGCAGCTTCCGCGGGGGGGCCTCCAATGAGCAGTTCTTC. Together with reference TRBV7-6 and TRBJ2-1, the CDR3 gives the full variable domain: GAGVSQSPRYKVTKRGQDVALRCDPISGHVSLYWYRQALGQGPEFLTYFNYEAQQDKSGLPNDRFSAERPEGSISTLTIQRTEQRDSAMYRCASSFRGGASNEQFFGPGTRLTVL.

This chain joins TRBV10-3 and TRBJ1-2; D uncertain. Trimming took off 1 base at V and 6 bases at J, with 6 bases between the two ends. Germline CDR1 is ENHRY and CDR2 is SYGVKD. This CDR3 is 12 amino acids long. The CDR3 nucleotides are TGTGCCATCAGTGAGTTCGGGGATGGCTACACCTTC. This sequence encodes CAISEFGDGYTF.

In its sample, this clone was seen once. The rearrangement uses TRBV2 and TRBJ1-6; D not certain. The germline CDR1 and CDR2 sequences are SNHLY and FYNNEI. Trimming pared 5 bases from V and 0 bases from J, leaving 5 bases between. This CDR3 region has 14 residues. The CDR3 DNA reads TGTGCCAGCAGTACAAGCTCCTATAATTCACCCCTCCACTTT. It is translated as CASSTSSYNSPLHF.

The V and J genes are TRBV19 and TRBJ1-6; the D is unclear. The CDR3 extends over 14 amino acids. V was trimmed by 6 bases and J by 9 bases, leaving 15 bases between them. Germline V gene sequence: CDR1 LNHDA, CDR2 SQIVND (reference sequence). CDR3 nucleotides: TGTGCCAGTAGGCGGATTTTCCTCGGTTCACCCCTCCACTTT. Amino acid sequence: CASRRIFLGSPLHF.

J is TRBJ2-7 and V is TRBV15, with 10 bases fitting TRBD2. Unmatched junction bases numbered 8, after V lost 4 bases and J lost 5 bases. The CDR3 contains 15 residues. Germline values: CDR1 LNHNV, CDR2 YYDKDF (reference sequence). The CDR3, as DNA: TGTGCCACCAGCACCCAAACTAGCGGGGTTGACGAGCAGTACTTC. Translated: CATSTQTSGVDEQYF.

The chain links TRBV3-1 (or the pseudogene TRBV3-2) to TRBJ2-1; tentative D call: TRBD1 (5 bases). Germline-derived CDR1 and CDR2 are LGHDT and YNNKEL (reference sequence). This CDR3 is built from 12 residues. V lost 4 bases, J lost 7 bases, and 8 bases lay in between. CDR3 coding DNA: TGTGCCAGCAGCCTCCCAGGGAATGAGCAGTTCTTC. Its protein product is CASSLPGNEQFF.

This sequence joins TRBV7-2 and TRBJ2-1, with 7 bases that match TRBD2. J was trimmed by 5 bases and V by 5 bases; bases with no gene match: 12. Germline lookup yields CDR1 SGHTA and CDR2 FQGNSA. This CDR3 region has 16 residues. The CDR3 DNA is TGTGCCAGCAGCCTTAGGTCGGGCGGGGGTCACAATGAGCAGTTCTTC. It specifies CASSLRSGGGHNEQFF. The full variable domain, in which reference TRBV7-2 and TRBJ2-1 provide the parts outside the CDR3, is GAGVSQSPSNKVTEKGKDVELRCDPISGHTALYWYRQSLGQGLEFLIYFQGNSAPDKSGLPSDRFSAERTGGSVSTLTIQRTQQEDSAVYLCASSLRSGGGHNEQFFGPGTRLTVL.

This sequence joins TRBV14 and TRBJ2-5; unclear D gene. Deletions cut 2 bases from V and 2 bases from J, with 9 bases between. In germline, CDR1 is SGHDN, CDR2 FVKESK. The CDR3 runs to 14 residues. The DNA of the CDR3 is TGTGCCAGCAGCCAAAGCTCAACTCAAGAGACCCAGTACTTC. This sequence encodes CASSQSSTQETQYF.

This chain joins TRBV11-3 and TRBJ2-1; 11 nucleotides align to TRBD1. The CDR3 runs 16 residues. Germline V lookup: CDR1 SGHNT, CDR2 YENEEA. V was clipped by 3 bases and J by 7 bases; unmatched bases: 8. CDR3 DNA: TGTGCCAGCAGCTTGACCGGGACAGGGGGTCGTAATGAGCAGTTCTTC. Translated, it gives CASSLTGTGGRNEQFF.